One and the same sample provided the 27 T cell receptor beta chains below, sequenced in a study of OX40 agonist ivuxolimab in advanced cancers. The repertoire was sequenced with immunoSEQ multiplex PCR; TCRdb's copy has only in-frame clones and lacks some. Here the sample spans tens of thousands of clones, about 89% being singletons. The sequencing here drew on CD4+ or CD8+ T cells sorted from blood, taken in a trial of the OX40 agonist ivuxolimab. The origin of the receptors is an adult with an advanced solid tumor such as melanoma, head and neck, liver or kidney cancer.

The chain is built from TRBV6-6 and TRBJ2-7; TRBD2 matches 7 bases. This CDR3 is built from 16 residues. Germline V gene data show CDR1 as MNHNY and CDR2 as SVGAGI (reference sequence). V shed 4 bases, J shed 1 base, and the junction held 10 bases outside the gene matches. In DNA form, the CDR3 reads TGTGCCAGCAGTTTAGCGGGTAGGGTCTCGTCCTACGAGCAGTACTTC. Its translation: CASSLAGRVSSYEQYF.

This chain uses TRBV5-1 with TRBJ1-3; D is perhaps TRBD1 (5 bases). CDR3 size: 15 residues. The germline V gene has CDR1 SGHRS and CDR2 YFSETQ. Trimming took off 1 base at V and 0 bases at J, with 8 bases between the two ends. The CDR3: CASSLSDNSGNTIYF. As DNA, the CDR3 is TGCGCCAGCAGCTTGTCGGACAACTCTGGAAACACCATATATTTT.

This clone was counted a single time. As DNA, the CDR3 is TGTGCCAGCAGCGTATCAGCGGGCACAGATACGCAGTATTTT. Amino acids: CASSVSAGTDTQYF. V and J are TRBV9 and TRBJ2-3, with D possibly matching TRBD2 (5 bases). From germline, CDR1 is SGDLS and CDR2 YYNGEE. CDR3 size: 14 residues. The V and J ends lost 1 base and 1 base respectively, with 7 bases between them.

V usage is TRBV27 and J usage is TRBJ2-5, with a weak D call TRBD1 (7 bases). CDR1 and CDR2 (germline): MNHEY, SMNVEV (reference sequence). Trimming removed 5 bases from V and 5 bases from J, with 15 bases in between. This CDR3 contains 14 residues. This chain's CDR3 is CASSVTGAGETQYF. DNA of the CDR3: TGTGCCAGCAGTGTTACAGGGGCGGGGGAGACCCAGTACTTC.

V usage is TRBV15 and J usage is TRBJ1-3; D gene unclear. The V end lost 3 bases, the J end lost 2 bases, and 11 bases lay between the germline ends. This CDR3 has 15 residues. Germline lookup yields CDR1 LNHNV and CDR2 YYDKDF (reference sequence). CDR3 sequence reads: CATSRGGGAGNTIYF. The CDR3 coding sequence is TGTGCCACCAGCAGGGGCGGAGGTGCTGGAAACACCATATATTTT.

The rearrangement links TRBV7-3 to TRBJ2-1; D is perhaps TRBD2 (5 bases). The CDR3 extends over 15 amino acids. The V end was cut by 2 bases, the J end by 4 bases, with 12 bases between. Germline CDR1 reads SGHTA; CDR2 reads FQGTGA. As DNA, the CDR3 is TGTGCCAGCAGCTTAGACGGGATGGATTACAATGAGCAGTTCTTC. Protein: CASSLDGMDYNEQFF.

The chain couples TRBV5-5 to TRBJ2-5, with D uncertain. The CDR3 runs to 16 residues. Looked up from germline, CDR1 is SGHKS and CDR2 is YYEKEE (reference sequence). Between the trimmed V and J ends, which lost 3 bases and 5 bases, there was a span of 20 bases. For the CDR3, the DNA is TGTGCCAGCAGCTCCGTTCTTGTCGCCGAATGGGAGACCCAGTACTTC. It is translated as CASSSVLVAEWETQYF.

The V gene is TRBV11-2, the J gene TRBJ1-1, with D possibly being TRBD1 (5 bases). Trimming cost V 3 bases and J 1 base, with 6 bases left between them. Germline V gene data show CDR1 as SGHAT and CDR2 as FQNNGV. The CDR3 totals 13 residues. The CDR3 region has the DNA TGTGCCAGCAGCTTTACAGGGAACACTGAAGCTTTCTTT. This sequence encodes CASSFTGNTEAFF.

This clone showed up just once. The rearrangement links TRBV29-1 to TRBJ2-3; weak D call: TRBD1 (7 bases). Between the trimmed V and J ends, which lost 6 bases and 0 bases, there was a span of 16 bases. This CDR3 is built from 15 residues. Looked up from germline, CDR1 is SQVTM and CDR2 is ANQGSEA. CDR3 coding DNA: TGCAGCGTAATTATTGCGGGACAGAGCACAGATACGCAGTATTTT. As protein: CSVIIAGQSTDTQYF.

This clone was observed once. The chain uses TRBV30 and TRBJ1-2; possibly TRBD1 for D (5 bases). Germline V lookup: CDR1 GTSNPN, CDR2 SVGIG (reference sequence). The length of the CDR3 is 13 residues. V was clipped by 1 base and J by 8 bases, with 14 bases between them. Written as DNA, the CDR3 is TGTGCCTGGAGTGGACAGCTCGACGGGGGCTACACCTTC. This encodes CAWSGQLDGGYTF.

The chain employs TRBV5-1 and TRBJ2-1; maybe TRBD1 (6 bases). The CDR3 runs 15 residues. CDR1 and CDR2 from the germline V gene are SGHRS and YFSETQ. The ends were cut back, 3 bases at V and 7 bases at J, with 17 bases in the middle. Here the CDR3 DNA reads TGCGCCAGCAGCTCCACAGGGTGGAGTGGGAATGAGCAGTTCTTC. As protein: CASSSTGWSGNEQFF.

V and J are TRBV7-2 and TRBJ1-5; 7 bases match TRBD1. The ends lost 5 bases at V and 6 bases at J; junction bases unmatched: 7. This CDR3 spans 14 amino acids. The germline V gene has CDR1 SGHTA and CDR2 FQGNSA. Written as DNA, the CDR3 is TGTGCCAGCAGCCCCAGGGGGTTAGGTCAGCCCCAGCATTTT. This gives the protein CASSPRGLGQPQHF.

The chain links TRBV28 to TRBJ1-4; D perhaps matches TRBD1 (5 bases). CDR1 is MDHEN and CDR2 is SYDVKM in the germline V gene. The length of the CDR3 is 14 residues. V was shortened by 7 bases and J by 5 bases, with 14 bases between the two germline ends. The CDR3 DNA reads TGTGCCAGCATTGACCGGGACGGAAATGAAAAACTGTTTTTT. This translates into CASIDRDGNEKLFF.

The CDR3 bases are TGCAGCGTTCTAGCGGGAAAGTGGGAGACCCAGTACTTC. It specifies CSVLAGKWETQYF. J is TRBJ2-5 and V is TRBV29-1; 9 positions match TRBD2. V trimming: 5 bases; J trimming: 5 bases; junction bases outside the gene matches: 6. CDR1 is SQVTM, CDR2 ANQGSEA, per germline. This CDR3 region has 13 residues.

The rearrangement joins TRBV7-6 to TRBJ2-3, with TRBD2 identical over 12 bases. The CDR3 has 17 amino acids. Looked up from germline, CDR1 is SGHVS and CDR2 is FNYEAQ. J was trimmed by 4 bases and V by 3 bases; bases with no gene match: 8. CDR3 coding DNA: TGTGCCAGCAGCTTGGGTCCTAGCGGGAGGGGCCCAGATACGCAGTATTTT. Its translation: CASSLGPSGRGPDTQYF.

CDR3 nucleotides: TGTGCCAGTAGTATTGGCGAAAAACTGTTTTTT. Translation gives CASSIGEKLFF. The chain uses TRBV19 and TRBJ1-4; D is unresolved. V shed 3 bases and J shed 8 bases, with 4 bases lying between them. The CDR3 runs 11 residues. Germline V gene data show CDR1 as LNHDA and CDR2 as SQIVND (reference sequence).

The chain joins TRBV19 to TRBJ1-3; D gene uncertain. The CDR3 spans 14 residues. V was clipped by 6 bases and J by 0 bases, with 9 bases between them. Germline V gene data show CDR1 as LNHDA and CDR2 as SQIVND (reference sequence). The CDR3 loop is CASRPAFSGNTIYF. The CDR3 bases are TGTGCCAGTAGACCAGCCTTCTCTGGAAACACCATATATTTT.

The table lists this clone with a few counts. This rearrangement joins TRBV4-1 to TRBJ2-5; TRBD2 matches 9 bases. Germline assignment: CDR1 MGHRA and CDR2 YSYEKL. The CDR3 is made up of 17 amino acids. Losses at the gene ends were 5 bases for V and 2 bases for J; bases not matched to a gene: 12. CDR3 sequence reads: CASSKGDSGSGQETQYF. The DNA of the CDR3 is TGCGCCAGCAGCAAAGGGGATAGCGGGAGTGGGCAAGAGACCCAGTACTTC.

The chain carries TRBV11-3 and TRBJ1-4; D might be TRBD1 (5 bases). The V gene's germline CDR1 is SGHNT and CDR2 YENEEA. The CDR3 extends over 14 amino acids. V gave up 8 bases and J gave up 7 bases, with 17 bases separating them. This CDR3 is CASAPQGVGEKLFF. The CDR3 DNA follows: TGTGCCAGCGCGCCCCAGGGTGTTGGTGAAAAACTGTTTTTT. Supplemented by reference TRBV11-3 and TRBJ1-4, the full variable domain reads EAGVVQSPRYKIIEKKQPVAFWCNPISGHNTLYWYLQNLGQGPELLIRYENEEAVDDSQLPKDRFSAERLKGVDSTLKIQPAELGDSAVYLCASAPQGVGEKLFFGSGTQLSVL.

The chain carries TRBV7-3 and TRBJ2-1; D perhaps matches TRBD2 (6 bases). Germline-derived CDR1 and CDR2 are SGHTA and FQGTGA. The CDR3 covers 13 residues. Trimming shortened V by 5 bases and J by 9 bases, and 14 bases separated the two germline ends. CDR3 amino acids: CASSNRELGEQFF. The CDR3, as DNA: TGTGCCAGCAGCAACCGGGAGCTCGGTGAGCAGTTCTTC.

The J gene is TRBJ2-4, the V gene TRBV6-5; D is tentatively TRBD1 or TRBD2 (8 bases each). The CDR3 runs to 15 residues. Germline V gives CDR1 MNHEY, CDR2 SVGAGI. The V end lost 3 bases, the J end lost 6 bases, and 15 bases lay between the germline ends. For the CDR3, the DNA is TGTGCCAGCAGTTATCAGGGGGCGGGAGGAAACATTCAGTACTTC. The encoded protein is CASSYQGAGGNIQYF.

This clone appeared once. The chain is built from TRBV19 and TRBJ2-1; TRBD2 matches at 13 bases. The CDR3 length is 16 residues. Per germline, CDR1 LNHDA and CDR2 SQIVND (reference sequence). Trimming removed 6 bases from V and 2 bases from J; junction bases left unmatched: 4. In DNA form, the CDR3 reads TGTGCCAGTAGAGGACTAGCGGGAGCTACCTACAATGAGCAGTTCTTC. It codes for CASRGLAGATYNEQFF.

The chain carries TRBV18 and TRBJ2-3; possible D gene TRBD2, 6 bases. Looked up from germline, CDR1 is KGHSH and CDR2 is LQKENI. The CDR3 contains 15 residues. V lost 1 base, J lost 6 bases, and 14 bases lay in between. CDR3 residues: CASSPLGGATDTQYF. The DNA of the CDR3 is TGTGCCAGCTCACCACTCGGGGGAGCCACGGATACGCAGTATTTT.

In DNA, the CDR3 is TGCGCCAGCAGCCTTGGATGGGGAAGCTCCTACGAGCAGTACTTC. It codes for CASSLGWGSSYEQYF. The rearrangement joins TRBV4-3 to TRBJ2-7; D is uncertain. The V and J ends lost 4 bases and 0 bases respectively, with 13 bases between them. Germline V gene lookup returns CDR1 LGHNA and CDR2 YSLEER. This CDR3 comprises 15 residues.

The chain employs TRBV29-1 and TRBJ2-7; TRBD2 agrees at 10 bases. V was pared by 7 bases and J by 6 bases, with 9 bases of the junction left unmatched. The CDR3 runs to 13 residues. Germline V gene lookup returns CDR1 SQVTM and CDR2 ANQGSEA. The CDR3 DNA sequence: TGCAGCGCTACTAGCGGGACGATAGGCGAGCAGTACTTC. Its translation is CSATSGTIGEQYF.

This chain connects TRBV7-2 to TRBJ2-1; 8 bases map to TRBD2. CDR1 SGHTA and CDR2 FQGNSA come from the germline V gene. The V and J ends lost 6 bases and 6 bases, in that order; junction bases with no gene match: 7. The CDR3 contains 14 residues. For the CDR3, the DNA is TGTGCCAGCAGTTGGGGACTAGACTTCAATGAGCAGTTCTTC. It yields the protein CASSWGLDFNEQFF.

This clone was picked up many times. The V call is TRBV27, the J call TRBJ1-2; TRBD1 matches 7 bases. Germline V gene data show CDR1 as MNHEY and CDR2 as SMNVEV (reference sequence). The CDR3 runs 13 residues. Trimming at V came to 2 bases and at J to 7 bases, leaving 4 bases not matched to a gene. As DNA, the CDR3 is TGTGCCAGCAGTTTAAGAGGGGGCGTTGGCTACACCTTC. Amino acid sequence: CASSLRGGVGYTF.